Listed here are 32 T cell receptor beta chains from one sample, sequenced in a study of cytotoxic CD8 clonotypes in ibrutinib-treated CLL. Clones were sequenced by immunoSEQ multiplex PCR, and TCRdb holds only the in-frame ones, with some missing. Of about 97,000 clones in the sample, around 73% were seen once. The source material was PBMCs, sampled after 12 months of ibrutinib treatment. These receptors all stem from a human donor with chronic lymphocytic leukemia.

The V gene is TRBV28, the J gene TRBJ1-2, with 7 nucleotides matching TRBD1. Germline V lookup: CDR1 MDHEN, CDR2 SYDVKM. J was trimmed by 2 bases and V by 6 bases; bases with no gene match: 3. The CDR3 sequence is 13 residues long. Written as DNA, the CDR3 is TGTGCCAGCAGGGGGACAGCAAACTATGGCTACACCTTC. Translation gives CASRGTANYGYTF.

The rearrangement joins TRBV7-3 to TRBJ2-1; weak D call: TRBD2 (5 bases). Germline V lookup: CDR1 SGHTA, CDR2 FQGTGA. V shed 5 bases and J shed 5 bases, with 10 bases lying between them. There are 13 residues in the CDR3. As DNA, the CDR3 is TGTGCCAGCAGCCCGGGATACAACAATGAGCAGTTCTTC. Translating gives CASSPGYNNEQFF.

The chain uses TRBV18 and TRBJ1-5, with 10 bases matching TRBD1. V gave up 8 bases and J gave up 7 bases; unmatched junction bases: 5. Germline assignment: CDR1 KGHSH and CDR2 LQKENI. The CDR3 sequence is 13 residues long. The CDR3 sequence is CASRQGAGQPQHF. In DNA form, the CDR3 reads TGTGCCAGCAGACAGGGGGCTGGGCAGCCCCAGCATTTT.

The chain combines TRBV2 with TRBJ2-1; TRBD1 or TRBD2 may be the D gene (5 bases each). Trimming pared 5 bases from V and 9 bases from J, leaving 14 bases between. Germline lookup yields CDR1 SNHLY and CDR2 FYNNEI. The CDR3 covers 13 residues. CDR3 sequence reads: CASSIVERGEQFF. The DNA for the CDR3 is TGTGCCAGCAGTATTGTCGAGAGGGGTGAGCAGTTCTTC. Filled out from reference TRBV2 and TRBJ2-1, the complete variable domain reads EPEVTQTPSHQVTQMGQEVILRCVPISNHLYFYWYRQILGQKVEFLVSFYNNEISEKSEIFDDQFSVERPDGSNFTLKIRSTKLEDSAMYFCASSIVERGEQFFGPGTRLTVL.

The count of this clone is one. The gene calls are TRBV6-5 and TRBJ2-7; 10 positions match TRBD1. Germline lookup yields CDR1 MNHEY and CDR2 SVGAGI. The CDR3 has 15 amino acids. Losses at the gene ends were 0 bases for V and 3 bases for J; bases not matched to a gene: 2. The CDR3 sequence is CASSYSWTGGYEQYF. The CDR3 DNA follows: TGTGCCAGCAGTTACTCTTGGACAGGGGGCTACGAGCAGTACTTC.

CDR3 DNA: TGTGCCAGCAGTTTCACACAGGGTCCCGGGGAGCTGTTTTTT. Translation: CASSFTQGPGELFF. The V gene is TRBV28, the J gene TRBJ2-2; a possible D gene is TRBD1 (6 bases). CDR3 length equals 14 residues. V lost 3 bases and J 6 bases, leaving 11 bases between the germline ends. The V gene's germline CDR1 is MDHEN and CDR2 SYDVKM.

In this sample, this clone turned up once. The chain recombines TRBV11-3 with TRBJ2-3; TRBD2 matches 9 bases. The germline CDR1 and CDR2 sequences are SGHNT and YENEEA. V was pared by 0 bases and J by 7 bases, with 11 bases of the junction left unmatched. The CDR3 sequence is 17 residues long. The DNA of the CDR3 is TGTGCCAGCAGCTTAGAGCGCTGGCGGGGGGGCCGTAATACGCAGTATTTT. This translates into CASSLERWRGGRNTQYF.

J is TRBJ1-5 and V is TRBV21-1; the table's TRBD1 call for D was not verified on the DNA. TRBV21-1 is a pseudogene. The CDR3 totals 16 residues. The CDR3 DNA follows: TGTGCCAGCAGCAAAGCGGGCAAACCCTGGTACCAGCCCCAGCATTTT. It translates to CASSKAGKPWYQPQHF.

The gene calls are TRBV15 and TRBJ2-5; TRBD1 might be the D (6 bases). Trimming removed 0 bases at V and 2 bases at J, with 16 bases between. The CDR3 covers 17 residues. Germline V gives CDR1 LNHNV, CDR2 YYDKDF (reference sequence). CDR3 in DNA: TGTGCCACCAGCAGAGATGGCGTAGGGGGAGTACAAGAGACCCAGTACTTC. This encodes CATSRDGVGGVQETQYF.

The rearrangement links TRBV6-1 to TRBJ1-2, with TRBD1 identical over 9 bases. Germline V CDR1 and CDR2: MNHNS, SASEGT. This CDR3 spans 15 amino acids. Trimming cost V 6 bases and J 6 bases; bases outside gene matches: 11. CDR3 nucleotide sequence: TGTGCCAGCAGAGCCAGGGACAGGGTCGGCGATGGCTACACCTTC. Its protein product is CASRARDRVGDGYTF.

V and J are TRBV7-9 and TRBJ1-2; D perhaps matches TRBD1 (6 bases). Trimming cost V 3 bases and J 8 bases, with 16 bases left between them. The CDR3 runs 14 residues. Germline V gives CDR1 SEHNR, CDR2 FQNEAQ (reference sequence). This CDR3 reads CASSLGQGQTGYTF. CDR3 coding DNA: TGTGCCAGCAGCTTGGGTCAGGGGCAGACAGGCTACACCTTC.

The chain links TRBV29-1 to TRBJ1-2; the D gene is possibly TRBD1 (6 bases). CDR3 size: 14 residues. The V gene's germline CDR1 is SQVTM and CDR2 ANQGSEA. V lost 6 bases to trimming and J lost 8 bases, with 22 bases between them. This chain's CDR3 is CSVGAGPEASGYTF. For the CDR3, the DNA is TGCAGCGTGGGGGCCGGGCCAGAAGCGTCCGGCTACACCTTC.

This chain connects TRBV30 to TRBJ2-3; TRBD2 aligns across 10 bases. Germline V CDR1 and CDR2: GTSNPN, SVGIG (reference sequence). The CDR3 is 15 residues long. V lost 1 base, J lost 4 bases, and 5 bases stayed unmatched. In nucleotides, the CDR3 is TGTGCCTGGAGTGCGGGAGCGGGGGGGCCAGATACGCAGTATTTT. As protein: CAWSAGAGGPDTQYF.

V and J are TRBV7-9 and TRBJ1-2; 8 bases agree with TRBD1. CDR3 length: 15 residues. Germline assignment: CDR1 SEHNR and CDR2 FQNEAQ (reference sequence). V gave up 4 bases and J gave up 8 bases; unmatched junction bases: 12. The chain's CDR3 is CASSSNPRGRKGYTF. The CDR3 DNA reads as TGTGCCAGCAGCTCCAACCCCAGGGGGCGCAAGGGCTACACCTTC.

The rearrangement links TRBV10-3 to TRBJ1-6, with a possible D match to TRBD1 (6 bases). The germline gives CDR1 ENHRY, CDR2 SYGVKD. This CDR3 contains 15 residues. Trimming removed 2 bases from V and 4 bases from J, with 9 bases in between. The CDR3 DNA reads TGTGCCATCAGTGAGAACAGGGTGTATAATTCACCCCTCCACTTT. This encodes CAISENRVYNSPLHF.

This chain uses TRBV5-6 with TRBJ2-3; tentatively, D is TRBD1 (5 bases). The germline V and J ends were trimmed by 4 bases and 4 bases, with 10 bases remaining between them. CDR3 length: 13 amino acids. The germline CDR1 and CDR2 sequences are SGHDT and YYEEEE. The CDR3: CASSRLGPDTQYF. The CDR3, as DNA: TGTGCCAGCAGCCGCTTGGGGCCAGATACGCAGTATTTT.

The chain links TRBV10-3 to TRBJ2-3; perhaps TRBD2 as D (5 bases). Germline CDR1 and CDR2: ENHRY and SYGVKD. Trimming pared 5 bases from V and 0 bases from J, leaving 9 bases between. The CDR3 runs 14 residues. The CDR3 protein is CAISPLGSTDTQYF. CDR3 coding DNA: TGTGCCATCAGTCCACTAGGGAGCACAGATACGCAGTATTTT.

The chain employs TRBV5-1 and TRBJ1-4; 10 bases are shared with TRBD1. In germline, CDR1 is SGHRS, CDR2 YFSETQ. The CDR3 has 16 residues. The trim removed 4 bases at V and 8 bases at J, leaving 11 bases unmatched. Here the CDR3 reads CASSLGLDRGWEKLFF. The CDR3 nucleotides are TGCGCCAGCAGCCTTGGGCTGGACAGGGGGTGGGAAAAACTGTTTTTT.

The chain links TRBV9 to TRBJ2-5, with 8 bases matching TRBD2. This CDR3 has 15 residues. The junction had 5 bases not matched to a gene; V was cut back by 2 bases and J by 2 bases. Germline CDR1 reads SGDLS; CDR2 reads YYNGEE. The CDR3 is CASSVAGGTQETQYF. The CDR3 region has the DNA TGTGCCAGCAGCGTCGCGGGGGGAACGCAAGAGACCCAGTACTTC.

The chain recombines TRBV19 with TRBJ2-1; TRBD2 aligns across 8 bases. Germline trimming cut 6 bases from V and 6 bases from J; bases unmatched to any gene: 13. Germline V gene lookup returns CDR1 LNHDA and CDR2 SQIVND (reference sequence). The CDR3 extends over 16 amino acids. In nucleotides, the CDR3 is TGTGCCAGTAGATATATCGGGACTAGGGGTAGCAATGAGCAGTTCTTC. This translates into CASRYIGTRGSNEQFF.

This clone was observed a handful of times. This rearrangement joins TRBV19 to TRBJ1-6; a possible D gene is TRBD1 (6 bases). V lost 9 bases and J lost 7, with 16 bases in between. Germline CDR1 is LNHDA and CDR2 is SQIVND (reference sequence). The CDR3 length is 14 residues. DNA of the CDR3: TGTGCCAGCCGCGCTGGGGGCTGGAATTCACCCCTCCACTTT. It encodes CASRAGGWNSPLHF.

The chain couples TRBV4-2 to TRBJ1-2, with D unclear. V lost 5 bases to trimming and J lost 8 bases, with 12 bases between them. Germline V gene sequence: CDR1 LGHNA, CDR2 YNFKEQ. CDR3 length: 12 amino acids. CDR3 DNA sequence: TGTGCCAGCAGCTTGGCGGCGGGGGGCTACACCTTC. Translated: CASSLAAGGYTF.

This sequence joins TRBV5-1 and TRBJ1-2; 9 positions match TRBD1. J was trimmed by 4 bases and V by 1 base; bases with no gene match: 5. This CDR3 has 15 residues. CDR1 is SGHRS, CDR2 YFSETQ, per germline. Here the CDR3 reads CASSLRTGDRYGYTF. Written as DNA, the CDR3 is TGCGCCAGCAGCTTGCGGACAGGGGACCGCTATGGCTACACCTTC.

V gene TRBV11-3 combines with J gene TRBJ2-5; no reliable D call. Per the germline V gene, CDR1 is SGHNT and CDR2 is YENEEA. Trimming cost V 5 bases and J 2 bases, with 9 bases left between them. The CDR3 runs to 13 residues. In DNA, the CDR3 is TGTGCCAGCAGCCAAACACAACAAGAGACCCAGTACTTC. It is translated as CASSQTQQETQYF.

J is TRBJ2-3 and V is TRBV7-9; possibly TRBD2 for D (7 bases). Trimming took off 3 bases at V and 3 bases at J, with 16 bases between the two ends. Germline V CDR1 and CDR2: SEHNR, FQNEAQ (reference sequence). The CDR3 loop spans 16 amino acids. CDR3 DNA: TGTGCCAGCAGCTTGGTGCAGGGGAGGGGGACAGATACGCAGTATTTT. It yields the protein CASSLVQGRGTDTQYF.

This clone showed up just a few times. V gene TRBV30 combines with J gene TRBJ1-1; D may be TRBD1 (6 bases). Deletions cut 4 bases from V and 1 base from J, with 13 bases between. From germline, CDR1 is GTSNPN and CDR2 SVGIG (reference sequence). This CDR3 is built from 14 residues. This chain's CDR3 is CAWKLTGGNTEAFF. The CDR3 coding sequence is TGTGCCTGGAAATTGACAGGCGGGAACACTGAAGCTTTCTTT.

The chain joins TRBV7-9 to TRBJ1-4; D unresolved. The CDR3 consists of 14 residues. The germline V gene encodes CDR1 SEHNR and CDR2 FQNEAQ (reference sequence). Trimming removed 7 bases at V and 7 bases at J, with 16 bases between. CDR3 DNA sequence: TGTGCCAGCACCTTGACCGGCGGACCTGAAAAACTGTTTTTT. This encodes CASTLTGGPEKLFF.

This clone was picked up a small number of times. This CDR3 is CASSPRDTTYGYTF. For the CDR3, the DNA is TGTGCCAGCAGCCCCCGGGACACTACCTATGGCTACACCTTC. J is TRBJ1-2 and V is TRBV7-2; possibly TRBD1 for D (6 bases). Trimming took 5 bases from V and 4 from J, leaving 14 bases between them. Germline-derived CDR1 and CDR2 are SGHTA and FQGNSA. The CDR3 extends over 14 amino acids.

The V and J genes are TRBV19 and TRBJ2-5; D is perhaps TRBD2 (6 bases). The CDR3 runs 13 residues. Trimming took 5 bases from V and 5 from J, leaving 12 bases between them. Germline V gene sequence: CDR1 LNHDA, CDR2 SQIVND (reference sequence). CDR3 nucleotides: TGTGCCAGTAGTGGGGGGAAACTGGAGACCCAGTACTTC. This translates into CASSGGKLETQYF.

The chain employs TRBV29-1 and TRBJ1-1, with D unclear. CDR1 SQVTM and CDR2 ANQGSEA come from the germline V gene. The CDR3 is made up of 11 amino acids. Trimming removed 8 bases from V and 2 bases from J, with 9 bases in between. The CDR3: CSSEGNTEAFF. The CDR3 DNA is TGCAGCTCAGAGGGAAACACTGAAGCTTTCTTT.

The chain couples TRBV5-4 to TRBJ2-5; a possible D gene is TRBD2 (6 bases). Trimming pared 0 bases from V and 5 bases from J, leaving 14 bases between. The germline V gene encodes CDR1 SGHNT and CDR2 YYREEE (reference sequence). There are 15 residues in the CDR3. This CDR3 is CASSLGAGTVETQYF. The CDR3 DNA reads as TGTGCCAGCAGCTTGGGGGCGGGGACGGTGGAGACCCAGTACTTC.

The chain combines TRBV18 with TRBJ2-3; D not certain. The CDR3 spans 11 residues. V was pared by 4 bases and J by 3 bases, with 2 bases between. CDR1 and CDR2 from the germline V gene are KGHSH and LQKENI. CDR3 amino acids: CASSRTDTQYF. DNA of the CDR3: TGTGCCAGCTCACGAACAGATACGCAGTATTTT.